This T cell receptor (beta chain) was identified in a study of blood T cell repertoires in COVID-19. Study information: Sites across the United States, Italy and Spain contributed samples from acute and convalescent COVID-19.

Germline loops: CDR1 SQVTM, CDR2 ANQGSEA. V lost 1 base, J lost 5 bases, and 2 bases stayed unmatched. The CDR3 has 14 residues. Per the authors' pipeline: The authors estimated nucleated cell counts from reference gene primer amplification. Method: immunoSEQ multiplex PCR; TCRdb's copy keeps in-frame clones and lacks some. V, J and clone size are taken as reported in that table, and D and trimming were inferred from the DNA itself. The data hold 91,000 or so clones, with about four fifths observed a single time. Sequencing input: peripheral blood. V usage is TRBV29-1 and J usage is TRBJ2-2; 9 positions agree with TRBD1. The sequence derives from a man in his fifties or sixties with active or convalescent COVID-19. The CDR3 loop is CSVEGQGGTGELFF. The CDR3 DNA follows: TGCAGCGTTGAAGGACAGGGGGGTACCGGGGAGCTGTTTTTT.